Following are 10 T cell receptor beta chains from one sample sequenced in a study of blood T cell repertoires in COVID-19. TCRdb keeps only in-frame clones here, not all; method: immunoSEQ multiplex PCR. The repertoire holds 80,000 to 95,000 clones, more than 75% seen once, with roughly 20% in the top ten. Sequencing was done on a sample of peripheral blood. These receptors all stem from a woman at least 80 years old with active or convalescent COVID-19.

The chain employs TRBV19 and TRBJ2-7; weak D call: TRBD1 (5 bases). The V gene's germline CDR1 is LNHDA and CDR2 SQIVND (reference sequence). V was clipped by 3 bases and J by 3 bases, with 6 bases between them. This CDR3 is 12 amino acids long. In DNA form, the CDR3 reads TGTGCCAGTAGTATGCAGGGCTACGAGCAGTACTTC. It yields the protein CASSMQGYEQYF.

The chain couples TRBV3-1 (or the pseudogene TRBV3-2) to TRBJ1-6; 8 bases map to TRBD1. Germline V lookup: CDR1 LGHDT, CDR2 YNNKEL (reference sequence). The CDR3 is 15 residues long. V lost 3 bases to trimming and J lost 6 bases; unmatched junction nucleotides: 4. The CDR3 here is CASSHPTGANSPLHF. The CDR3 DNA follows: TGTGCCAGCAGCCATCCGACAGGGGCTAATTCACCCCTCCACTTT.

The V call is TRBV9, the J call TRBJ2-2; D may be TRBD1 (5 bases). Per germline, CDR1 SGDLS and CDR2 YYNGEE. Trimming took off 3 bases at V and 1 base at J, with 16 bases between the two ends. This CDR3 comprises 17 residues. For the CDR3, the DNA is TGTGCCAGCAGCGCAGAAGGGGTATGGGGGAACACCGGGGAGCTGTTTTTT. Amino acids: CASSAEGVWGNTGELFF.

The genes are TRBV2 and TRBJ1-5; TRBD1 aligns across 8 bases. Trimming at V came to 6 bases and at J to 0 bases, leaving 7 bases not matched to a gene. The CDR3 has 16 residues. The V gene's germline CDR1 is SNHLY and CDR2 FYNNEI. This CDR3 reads CASRGDRPISNQPQHF. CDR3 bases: TGTGCCAGCAGGGGGGACAGGCCTATTAGCAATCAGCCCCAGCATTTT.

The DNA for the CDR3 is TGTGCCAGTAGTATGGGGCGGCCAAACACTGAAGCTTTCTTT. This codes for CASSMGRPNTEAFF. The gene calls are TRBV19 and TRBJ1-1, with TRBD1 as a possible D gene (5 bases). Trimming took off 3 bases at V and 2 bases at J, with 10 bases between the two ends. The CDR3 consists of 14 residues. CDR1 and CDR2 from the germline V gene are LNHDA and SQIVND (reference sequence). Supplemented by reference TRBV19 and TRBJ1-1, the full variable domain reads DGGITQSPKYLFRKEGQNVTLSCEQNLNHDAMYWYRQDPGQGLRLIYYSQIVNDFQKGDIAEGYSVSREKKESFPLTVTSAQKNPTAFYLCASSMGRPNTEAFFGQGTRLTVV.

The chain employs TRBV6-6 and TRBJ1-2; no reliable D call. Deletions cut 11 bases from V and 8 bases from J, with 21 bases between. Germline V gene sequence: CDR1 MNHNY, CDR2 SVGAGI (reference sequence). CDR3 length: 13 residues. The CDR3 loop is CAERSSIEGGYTF. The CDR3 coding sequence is TGTGCCGAGCGGTCCTCTATCGAGGGCGGCTACACCTTC.

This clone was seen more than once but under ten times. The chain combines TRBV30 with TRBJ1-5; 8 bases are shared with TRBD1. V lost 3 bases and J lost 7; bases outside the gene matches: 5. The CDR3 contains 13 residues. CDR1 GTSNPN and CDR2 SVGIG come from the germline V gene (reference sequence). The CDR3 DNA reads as TGTGCCTGGAGCAGGGGGCAGGGACAGCCCCAGCATTTT. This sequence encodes CAWSRGQGQPQHF.

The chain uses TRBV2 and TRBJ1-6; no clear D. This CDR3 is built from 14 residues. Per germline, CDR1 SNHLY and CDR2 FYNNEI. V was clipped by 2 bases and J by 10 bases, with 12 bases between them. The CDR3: CASSEKRLGSPLHF. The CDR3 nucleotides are TGTGCCAGCAGTGAAAAGAGACTAGGCTCACCCCTCCACTTT.

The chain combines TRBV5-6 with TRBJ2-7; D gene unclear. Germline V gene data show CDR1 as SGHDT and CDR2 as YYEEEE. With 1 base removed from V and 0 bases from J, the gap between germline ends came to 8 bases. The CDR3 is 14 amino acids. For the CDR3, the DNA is TGTGCCAGCAGCTTGAGAGATCCCTCCTACGAGCAGTACTTC. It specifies CASSLRDPSYEQYF.

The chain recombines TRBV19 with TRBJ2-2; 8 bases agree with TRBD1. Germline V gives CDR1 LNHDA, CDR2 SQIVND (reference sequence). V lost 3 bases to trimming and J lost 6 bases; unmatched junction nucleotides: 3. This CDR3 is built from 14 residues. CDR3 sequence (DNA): TGTGCCAGTAGTATGGGCAGGGGGCCCGGGGAGCTGTTTTTT. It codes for CASSMGRGPGELFF.